This T cell receptor beta chain emerged from a study of OX40 agonist ivuxolimab in advanced cancers. A note on the overall study: The costimulatory receptor OX40 (CD134) was targeted by ivuxolimab, a fully human IgG2 agonistic monoclonal antibody. In the dose-escalation cohort, approximately 83% of patients were male, and the mean age was roughly 60 years with a range of roughly 23 to 90. Peripheral TCRbeta sequencing was intended to test whether TCR sequence diversity was altered and clonal T-cell expansion was caused by ivuxolimab. Intravenous ivuxolimab was administered to patients every 2 weeks at six dose levels: 0.01, 0.1, 0.3, 1.5, 3 and 10 mg/kg. Partial responses were achieved by three dose-escalation patients, of whom one had hepatocellular carcinoma and two had cutaneous melanoma. Of the approximately 50 dose-escalation patients, hepatocellular carcinoma was present in about 20, melanoma in roughly 15, renal cell carcinoma in 9 and head and neck cancer in 9. Patients were allowed to have had prior anti-PD-1, anti-PD-L1 or anti-CTLA-4 therapy, and roughly 40% of the dose-escalation patients had been treated with checkpoint inhibitors. The paper describes the monotherapy dose-escalation part (N = 52 patients) of the phase I trial of ivuxolimab.

Genomic DNA was isolated from the sorted cells so that the TCRbeta CDR3 region could be sequenced. TCRbeta CDR3 regions were sequenced using the immunoSEQ Assay. TCRdb's version of the immuneACCESS table is confined to in-frame rearrangements and falls short of the full clone set. An unresolved V gene accounts for under half of the shortfall where checked; the remainder is of unknown origin. This sample holds tens of thousands of clones; approximately 90% were observed only once. 1.1% to 1.5% of the sample belongs to the ten largest clones. On the study overall, not on this receptor specifically: At doses from 0.1 to 3.0 mg/kg, clonal expansion was seen in both CD4+ and CD8+ blood T cells between baseline and week 6. After ivuxolimab, expanded clones were on average more numerous among CD8+ T cells than among CD4+ T cells. Low levels of normalized T-cell clonal expansion were also seen in some patients who did not respond. The antigen specificity of the peripheral T cells that underwent clonal expansion was not determined. In partial responders in the 0.1-3.0 mg/kg groups, normalized peripheral clonal expansion was found to be among the lowest, especially among CD8+ T cells.

Patients with autoimmune disease history or receiving systemic immunosuppression were excluded from the trial. Peripheral blood for TCR sequencing was collected from all dose cohorts at baseline, on cycle 4 day 1, and on cycle 7 day 1. The samples were taken from a phase I, first-in-human, multicenter, open-label dose-escalation trial of ivuxolimab. Adults with locally advanced or metastatic melanoma, renal cell, hepatocellular, or head and neck squamous cell carcinoma were enrolled in the trial. Before TCR sequencing, CD4+ T cells and CD8+ T cells from peripheral blood were sorted into separate populations. Counted from cysteine to phenylalanine, this CDR3 has 15 amino acids. Only the CDR3 portion is preserved as DNA: 45 bases, with reading frame beginning at the first base. As encoded in the germline V gene, CDR1 is SGDLS while CDR2 is YYNGEE. Trimming takes 2 bases off V and 1 base off J; junction bases not matched to a gene: 4.

Worth noting for this clone: Its antigen specificity is not known. No quality values exist for individual bases; no much larger clone is one base distant.

Recombination joined TRBV9 with TRBJ2-5; a stretch of 8 junction bases matches TRBD2. The sample consisted of CD4+ or CD8+ T cells sorted from blood, taken in a trial of the OX40 agonist ivuxolimab. This receptor was obtained from an adult with an advanced solid tumor such as melanoma, head and neck, liver or kidney cancer. The sequence in DNA is TGTGCCAGCAGCGTCTTAGCGGGGACCCAAGAGACCCAGTACTTC. This sequence encodes CASSVLAGTQETQYF.